The clone carrying this T cell receptor beta chain was counted once. Antigen specificity is unknown. The CDR3 extends over 14 amino acids. V dropped 3 bases and J dropped 6 bases, with 14 bases sitting between them. Germline loops: CDR1 SGHRS, CDR2 YFSETQ. DNA at about 190 ng, tens of thousands of T cell genomes, went into sorted-subset replicate PCRs. The data were produced by immunoSEQ multiplex PCR, yet TCRdb's version contains in-frame clones alone and is incomplete. This table holds 950,000 to 1,300,000 clones, about 75% found once. The sample comes from a study of shared clonotypes between healthy human individuals. Study results and limitations: Rarefaction showed that sequencing of sorted subsets was incomplete (despite large depth). A handful of donors shared approximately 5% of their naive CD4 clonotypes.

The sequence was obtained from a man aged 18-30 years in good health. This chain joins TRBV5-1 and TRBJ2-3; perhaps TRBD1 as D (5 bases). The sequenced sample consisted of memory CD4+ T cells sorted from blood. Subset: CD45RA-negative fraction. As DNA, the CDR3 is TGCGCCAGCAGCTCCCAGGGTACCGGGGATACGCAGTATTTT. Translated: CASSSQGTGDTQYF.